The rows below give T cell receptor beta chains drawn from one sample of a study of shared clonotypes between healthy human individuals. This table comes from immunoSEQ multiplex PCR, and its TCRdb copy is limited to in-frame clones, with some not included. The sample consists of 600,000 to 750,000 clones, less than 95% of them appearing once. Sequences were obtained from memory CD8+ T cells from PBMCs. These receptor sequences come from a man younger than 30 in good health. Some clones in this sample may be carry-over from other donors' samples. CDR3s include the opening cysteine and the closing phenylalanine or tryptophan.

CDR3aa: CASSLDLDRSGAQYF; j_gene: TRBJ2-5; v_gene: TRBV7-9
CDR3aa: CASDGPFLTYEQYF; j_gene: TRBJ2-7; v_gene: TRBV2
CDR3aa: CASSFPRQGGAEQYF; j_gene: TRBJ2-7; v_gene: TRBV7-6
CDR3aa: CASSQGGTGWETQYF; j_gene: TRBJ2-5; v_gene: TRBV14
CDR3aa: CASSPGTGRDYGYTF; j_gene: TRBJ1-2; v_gene: TRBV28
CDR3aa: CASSTAGLLYNEQFF; j_gene: TRBJ2-1; v_gene: TRBV19
CDR3aa: CASSSKTGAFEETQYF; j_gene: TRBJ2-5; v_gene: TRBV7-2
CDR3aa: CASSVGLATNEKLFF; j_gene: TRBJ1-4; v_gene: TRBV13
CDR3aa: CASSSRLAGGPDTQYF; j_gene: TRBJ2-3; v_gene: TRBV9
CDR3aa: CASSDWYRDDSETQYF; j_gene: TRBJ2-5; v_gene: TRBV6-1
CDR3aa: CASSLTSGTADTQYF; j_gene: TRBJ2-3; v_gene: TRBV7-9
CDR3aa: CASSLDYEQFF; j_gene: TRBJ2-1; v_gene: TRBV27
CDR3aa: CASSFPAETQYF; j_gene: TRBJ2-5; v_gene: TRBV28
CDR3aa: CASSPRLASTDTQYF; j_gene: TRBJ2-3; v_gene: TRBV27
CDR3aa: CASSPGHPYEQYF; j_gene: TRBJ2-7; v_gene: TRBV6-6
CDR3aa: CASSLEGNGNYEQYF; j_gene: TRBJ2-7; v_gene: TRBV7-8
CDR3aa: CASSYGLAGPSYNEQFF; j_gene: TRBJ2-1; v_gene: TRBV2
CDR3aa: CASSLQAQETQYF; j_gene: TRBJ2-5; v_gene: TRBV10-2
CDR3aa: CASSDPTGTDTQYF; j_gene: TRBJ2-3; v_gene: TRBV2
CDR3aa: CASSSLAGGSEQFF; j_gene: TRBJ2-1; v_gene: TRBV13
CDR3aa: CASSTRAGGEAFF; j_gene: TRBJ1-1; v_gene: TRBV9
CDR3aa: CASSSLGNEQFF; j_gene: TRBJ2-1; v_gene: TRBV2
CDR3aa: CASSEFPGTGGRSGNTIYF; j_gene: TRBJ1-3; v_gene: TRBV6-1
CDR3aa: CASSERFLGTDTQYF; j_gene: TRBJ2-3; v_gene: TRBV2